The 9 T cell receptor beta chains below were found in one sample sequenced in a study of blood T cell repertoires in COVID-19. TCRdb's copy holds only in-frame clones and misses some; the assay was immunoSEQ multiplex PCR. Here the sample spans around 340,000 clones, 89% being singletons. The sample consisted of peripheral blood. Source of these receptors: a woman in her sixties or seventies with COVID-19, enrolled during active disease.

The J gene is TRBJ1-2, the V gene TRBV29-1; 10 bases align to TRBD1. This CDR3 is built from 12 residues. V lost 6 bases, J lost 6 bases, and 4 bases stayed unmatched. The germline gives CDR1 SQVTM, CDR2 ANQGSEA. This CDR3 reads CSVGGQGNGYTF. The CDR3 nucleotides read TGCAGCGTGGGGGGACAGGGGAATGGCTACACCTTC.

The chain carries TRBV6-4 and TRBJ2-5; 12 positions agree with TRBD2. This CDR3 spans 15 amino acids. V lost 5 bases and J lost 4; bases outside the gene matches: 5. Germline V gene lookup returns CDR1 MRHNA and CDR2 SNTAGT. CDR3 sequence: CASSRLAGDGETQYF. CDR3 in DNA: TGTGCCAGCAGTCGACTAGCGGGGGACGGAGAGACCCAGTACTTC.

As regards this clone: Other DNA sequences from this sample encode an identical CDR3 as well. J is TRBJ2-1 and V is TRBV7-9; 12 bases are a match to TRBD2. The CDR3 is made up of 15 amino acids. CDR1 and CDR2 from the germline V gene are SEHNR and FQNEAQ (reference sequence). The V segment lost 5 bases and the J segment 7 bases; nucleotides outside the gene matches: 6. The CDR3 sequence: CASSLLAGGRNEQFF. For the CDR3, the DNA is TGTGCCAGCAGCCTACTAGCGGGGGGAAGGAATGAGCAGTTCTTC.

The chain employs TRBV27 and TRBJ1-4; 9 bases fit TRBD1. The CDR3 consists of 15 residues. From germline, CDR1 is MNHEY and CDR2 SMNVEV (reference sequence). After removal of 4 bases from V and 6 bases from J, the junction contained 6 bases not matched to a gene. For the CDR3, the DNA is TGTGCCAGCAGTTCAACTACAGGGGGCGATGAAAAACTGTTTTTT. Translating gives CASSSTTGGDEKLFF.

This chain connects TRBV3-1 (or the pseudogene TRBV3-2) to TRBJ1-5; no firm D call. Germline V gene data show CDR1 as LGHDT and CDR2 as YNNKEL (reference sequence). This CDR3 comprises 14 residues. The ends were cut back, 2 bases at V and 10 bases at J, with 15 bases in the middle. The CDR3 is CASSQRGPANPQHF. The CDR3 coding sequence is TGTGCCAGCAGCCAAAGAGGGCCCGCTAATCCCCAGCATTTT.

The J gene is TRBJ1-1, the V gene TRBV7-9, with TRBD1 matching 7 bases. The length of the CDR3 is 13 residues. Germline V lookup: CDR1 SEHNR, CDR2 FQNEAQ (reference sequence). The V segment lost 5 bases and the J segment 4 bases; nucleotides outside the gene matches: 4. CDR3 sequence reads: CASSLRQGTEAFF. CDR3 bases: TGTGCCAGCAGCCTTAGACAGGGCACTGAAGCTTTCTTT.

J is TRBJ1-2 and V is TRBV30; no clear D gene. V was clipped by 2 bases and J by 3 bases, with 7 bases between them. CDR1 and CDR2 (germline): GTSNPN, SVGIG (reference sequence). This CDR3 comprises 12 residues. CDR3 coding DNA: TGTGCCTGGAGTCAGCAGGACTATGGCTACACCTTC. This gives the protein CAWSQQDYGYTF. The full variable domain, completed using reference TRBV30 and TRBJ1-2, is SQTIHQWPATLVQPVGSPLSLECTVEGTSNPNLYWYRQAAGRGLQLLFYSVGIGQISSEVPQNLSASRPQDRQFILSSKKLLLSDSGFYLCAWSQQDYGYTFGSGTRLTVV.

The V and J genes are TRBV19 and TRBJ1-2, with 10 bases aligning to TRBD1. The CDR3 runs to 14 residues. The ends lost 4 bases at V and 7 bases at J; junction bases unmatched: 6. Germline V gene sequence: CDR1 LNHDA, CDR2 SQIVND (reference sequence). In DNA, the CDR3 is TGTGCCAGTAGTAGGGTCGACAGGGGGCCTGGCTACACCTTC. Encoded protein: CASSRVDRGPGYTF.

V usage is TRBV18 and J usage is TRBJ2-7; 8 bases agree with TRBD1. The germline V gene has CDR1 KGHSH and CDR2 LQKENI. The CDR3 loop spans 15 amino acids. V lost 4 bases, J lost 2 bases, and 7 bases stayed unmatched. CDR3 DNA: TGTGCCAGCTCACATGGGACAGGACCTACCTACGAGCAGTACTTC. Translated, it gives CASSHGTGPTYEQYF.